This T cell receptor beta chain was documented in a study of T-cell reconstitution after alpha-beta-depleted transplantation in children. TCRbeta library construction was performed incorporating unique molecular identifiers. MiXCR was run by TCRdb on the PCR reads, yielding one entry per CDR3 protein. The data contain 750,000 to 950,000 distinct CDR3 sequences, around 17% of them seen just once; the ten biggest clones take up approximately 5%. The germline V gene has CDR1 DFQATT and CDR2 SNEGSKA (reference sequence). The CDR3 runs 14 residues. V lost 6 bases and J lost 2, with 15 bases in between. Specimen: PBMCs, mostly from graft donor cells, collected 360 days after TCRalphabeta/CD19-depleted stem cell transplant. The receptor's source is a male patient between 10 and 17 years old who had a stem cell transplant for acute lymphoblastic leukemia, so the T cells may come from the graft donor. The chain is built from TRBV20-1 and TRBJ2-3; D is undetermined. The CDR3 DNA reads TGCAGTGCCTCTGCCAGGAGAATCACAGATACGCAGTATTTT. It translates to CSASARRITDTQYF.